Shown below are 25 T cell receptor beta chains from a single sample sequenced in a study of blood T cell repertoires in COVID-19. Libraries were prepared by immunoSEQ multiplex PCR; TCRdb keeps only in-frame clonotypes and omits some of them. The data show 120,000 or so clones, roughly 69% seen once. The sample taken for sequencing was peripheral blood. Receptors originate from a woman aged 70-85 years with acute or convalescent COVID-19.

The CDR3 is CATSDPTGASTDTQYF. The CDR3 DNA reads TGTGCCACCAGTGATCCGACAGGGGCCAGCACAGATACGCAGTATTTT. The gene calls are TRBV24-1 and TRBJ2-3, with 8 bases matching TRBD1. The CDR3 runs 16 residues. Germline-derived CDR1 and CDR2 are KGHDR and SFDVKD. Unmatched junction bases numbered 4, after V lost 3 bases and J lost 0 bases.

The CDR3: CASSQDQGNRGYTF. DNA for the CDR3: TGTGCCAGCAGCCAAGATCAGGGGAATCGAGGCTACACCTTC. This sequence joins TRBV3-1 (or the pseudogene TRBV3-2) and TRBJ1-2, with a possible D match to TRBD1 (6 bases). Germline V CDR1 and CDR2: LGHDT, YNNKEL (reference sequence). CDR3 size: 14 residues. V was clipped by 0 bases and J by 8 bases, with 13 bases between them.

The gene calls are TRBV11-2 and TRBJ2-1; possible D gene TRBD2, 7 bases. V was clipped by 5 bases and J by 8 bases, with 19 bases between them. Germline V lookup: CDR1 SGHAT, CDR2 FQNNGV. The CDR3 sequence is 15 residues long. CDR3 DNA sequence: TGTGCCAGCAGCGGTAGAGGGGGAGGGCGGGATGAGCAGTTCTTC. Translation gives CASSGRGGGRDEQFF.

This clone was counted a few times. This chain uses TRBV9 with TRBJ2-3; 8 bases fit TRBD1. Germline CDR1 and CDR2: SGDLS and YYNGEE. The CDR3 sequence is 13 residues long. The trim removed 7 bases at V and 4 bases at J, leaving 5 bases unmatched. CDR3 sequence reads: CASSLQGADTQYF. The CDR3 DNA is TGTGCCAGCTCCCTACAGGGGGCAGATACGCAGTATTTT.

The rearrangement uses TRBV5-4 and TRBJ2-5; tentative D call: TRBD1 (6 bases). Per germline, CDR1 SGHNT and CDR2 YYREEE (reference sequence). This CDR3 spans 15 amino acids. Trimming shortened V by 3 bases and J by 1 base, and 13 bases separated the two germline ends. CDR3 residues: CASSYLDRAQETQYF. DNA for the CDR3: TGTGCCAGCAGCTACTTGGACAGAGCCCAAGAGACCCAGTACTTC.

In this sample, this clone turned up a few times. The rearrangement joins TRBV28 to TRBJ1-5, with D perhaps TRBD1 (5 bases). The CDR3 covers 15 residues. Germline CDR1 reads MDHEN; CDR2 reads SYDVKM. V lost 6 bases, J lost 6 bases, and 18 bases lay in between. CDR3 bases: TGTGCCAGCAGCAAAATCGGGGGGTACGGTCAGCCCCAGCATTTT. This sequence encodes CASSKIGGYGQPQHF.

V is TRBV5-4 and J is TRBJ2-3; TRBD2 agrees at 11 bases. Trimming took 2 bases from V and 3 from J; bases not matched to a gene: 5. Looked up from germline, CDR1 is SGHNT and CDR2 is YYREEE (reference sequence). The CDR3 sequence is 16 residues long. DNA for the CDR3: TGTGCCAGCAGCTTAAGACTAGCGGGGCCGACAGATACGCAGTATTTT. Translated, it gives CASSLRLAGPTDTQYF.

The genes are TRBV6-2 or TRBV6-3 and TRBJ1-1; 7 positions agree with TRBD1. The CDR3 has 18 residues. Germline values: CDR1 MNHEY, CDR2 SVGEGT. J gave up 3 bases and V 2 bases, and 15 bases lay outside the gene matches. The CDR3, as DNA: TGTGCCAGCAGTTACCCACACGCCCGAACAGGGGCCGACACTGAAGCTTTCTTT. Its protein is CASSYPHARTGADTEAFF.

CDR3 nucleotides: TGCGCCAGCAGCTTGGCCAACACCCTAGGTGAGCAGTACTTC. Translating gives CASSLANTLGEQYF. The chain is built from TRBV5-1 and TRBJ2-7, with D uncertain. Trimming took off 0 bases at V and 7 bases at J, with 14 bases between the two ends. Germline assignment: CDR1 SGHRS and CDR2 YFSETQ. The CDR3 extends over 14 amino acids.

The chain couples TRBV15 to TRBJ1-5; D remains unclear. The germline V gene encodes CDR1 LNHNV and CDR2 YYDKDF (reference sequence). V lost 1 base, J lost 4 bases, and 8 bases lay in between. CDR3 size: 14 residues. The CDR3 sequence is CATSRGGGNQPQHF. For the CDR3, the DNA is TGTGCCACCAGCAGAGGGGGAGGGAATCAGCCCCAGCATTTT.

This clone has a count of ten or more. The rearrangement uses TRBV19 and TRBJ2-7, with 7 bases identical to TRBD1. Germline V gives CDR1 LNHDA, CDR2 SQIVND (reference sequence). With V trimmed by 6 bases and J by 0 bases, 8 bases remained unmatched. This CDR3 region has 15 residues. Here the CDR3 reads CASRRAGGPSYEQYF. In DNA, the CDR3 is TGTGCCAGTAGGAGAGCAGGGGGACCCTCCTACGAGCAGTACTTC.

V is TRBV5-1 and J is TRBJ2-3, with a weak D call TRBD2 (5 bases). CDR3 length: 12 residues. Germline V CDR1 and CDR2: SGHRS, YFSETQ. V lost 6 bases, J lost 5 bases, and 10 bases lay in between. The CDR3 region has the DNA TGCGCCAGCAAAGGAGGTGGAGATACGCAGTATTTT. Its protein is CASKGGGDTQYF.

The gene calls are TRBV7-2 and TRBJ1-4; 9 nucleotides match TRBD1. J was trimmed by 6 bases and V by 5 bases; bases with no gene match: 4. Germline CDR1 SGHTA, CDR2 FQGNSA. This CDR3 region has 14 residues. The CDR3: CASSTRTGDEKLFF. The CDR3 coding sequence is TGTGCCAGCAGCACTCGGACAGGGGATGAAAAACTGTTTTTT.

This chain links TRBV7-2 with TRBJ2-1, with 11 bases aligning to TRBD1. The CDR3 runs to 15 residues. CDR1 and CDR2 (germline): SGHTA, FQGNSA. The J segment lost 4 bases and the V segment lost 5 bases, leaving 4 bases of the junction unmatched. For the CDR3, the DNA is TGTGCCAGCAGCGAGGACAGGGGGCTATACAATGAGCAGTTCTTC. Amino acid sequence: CASSEDRGLYNEQFF.

This rearrangement joins TRBV10-3 to TRBJ1-2; 9 bases fit TRBD1. The germline V gene encodes CDR1 ENHRY and CDR2 SYGVKD. Trimming took 7 bases from V and 5 from J; bases not matched to a gene: 8. This CDR3 spans 14 amino acids. This CDR3 reads CAITRDDRGYGYTF. As DNA, the CDR3 is TGTGCCATCACGAGAGACGACAGGGGGTATGGCTACACCTTC.

The rearrangement links TRBV27 to TRBJ2-2; 7 bases fit TRBD2. The CDR3 covers 14 residues. Germline CDR1 MNHEY, CDR2 SMNVEV (reference sequence). The V gene end was trimmed by 3 bases and the J gene end by 5 bases; junction bases not matched to a gene: 3. The CDR3 nucleotides read TGTGCCAGCAGTTTGGCTAGCGGTACCGGGGAGCTGTTTTTT. It is translated as CASSLASGTGELFF.

With respect to this clone: A junction end diverges from the germline sequence, so it may reflect a read error. The chain carries TRBV6-5 and TRBJ2-7, with no clear D. Germline V gives CDR1 MNHEY, CDR2 SVGAGI. The CDR3 is made up of 13 amino acids. The chain's CDR3 is CASSYSSAADPWF. The CDR3 DNA follows: TGTGCCAGCAGTTACTCCTCGGCGGCAGACCCCTGGTTC.

As to this clone: This clone may be a read error of a much larger clone one base away. The J gene is TRBJ2-7, the V gene TRBV28; TRBD2 aligns across 13 bases. From germline, CDR1 is MDHEN and CDR2 SYDVKM. The CDR3 has 15 amino acids. After removal of 5 bases from V and 4 bases from J, the junction contained 5 bases not matched to a gene. CDR3 nucleotides: TGTGCCAGCAGTCCGGGACTAGCGGGGAGATACGAGCAGTACTTC. Translated: CASSPGLAGRYEQYF.

The chain employs TRBV6-1 and TRBJ2-1; 9 nucleotides align to TRBD2. The CDR3 contains 17 residues. The J segment lost 2 bases and the V segment lost 3 bases, leaving 8 bases of the junction unmatched. Germline V gene sequence: CDR1 MNHNS, CDR2 SASEGT. DNA of the CDR3: TGTGCCAGCAGTGAGGTGTGGGGGACTAGCCCCTACAATGAGCAGTTCTTC. Its translation: CASSEVWGTSPYNEQFF.

This clone was seen a handful of times. The chain recombines TRBV9 with TRBJ1-6; D ambiguous. Trimming left V 3 bases short and J 5 bases short, with 15 bases between. CDR1 and CDR2 from the germline V gene are SGDLS and YYNGEE. This CDR3 is 16 amino acids long. The CDR3 sequence is CASSASSSVNNSPLHF. The CDR3 DNA reads TGTGCCAGCAGCGCCAGTAGCAGTGTTAATAATTCACCCCTCCACTTT.

Comment on this clone: This may be a read error: a much more frequent sequence differs by one nucleotide. Other DNA sequences in this specimen translate into the identical CDR3. V is TRBV11-2 and J is TRBJ1-2; D possibly corresponds to TRBD1 (6 bases). The germline V gene has CDR1 SGHAT and CDR2 FQNNGV. The length of the CDR3 is 13 residues. The V end lost 1 base, the J end lost 3 bases, and 6 bases lay between the germline ends. CDR3 amino acids: CASSLGQDYGYTF. The CDR3 DNA is TGTGCCAGCAGCTTAGGACAGGACTATGGCTACACCTTC.

The chain links TRBV7-6 to TRBJ2-7; D perhaps matches TRBD1 (5 bases). The ends were cut back, 1 base at V and 0 bases at J, with 13 bases in the middle. The CDR3 sequence is 16 residues long. Germline CDR1 SGHVS, CDR2 FNYEAQ. The CDR3 bases are TGTGCCAGCAGCTTAGTGGCAGGGCCTACCTCCTACGAGCAGTACTTC. It encodes CASSLVAGPTSYEQYF.

The V gene is TRBV3-1 (or the pseudogene TRBV3-2), the J gene TRBJ2-7, with 10 bases aligning to TRBD1. CDR3 size: 17 residues. Germline assignment: CDR1 LGHDT and CDR2 YNNKEL (reference sequence). The trim removed 3 bases at V and 3 bases at J, leaving 11 bases unmatched. CDR3 DNA sequence: TGTGCCAGCAGCCAGTATCCGGGACAGGGGATGGGCTACGAGCAGTACTTC. This sequence encodes CASSQYPGQGMGYEQYF.

This clone was seen only a few times. The chain employs TRBV9 and TRBJ1-2, with TRBD1 identical over 9 bases. CDR1 is SGDLS and CDR2 is YYNGEE in the germline V gene. V shed 3 bases, J shed 6 bases, and the junction held 6 bases outside the gene matches. The CDR3 consists of 14 residues. For the CDR3, the DNA is TGTGCCAGCAGCGGACCAGACAGGGGGGATGGCTACACCTTC. This translates into CASSGPDRGDGYTF.

The chain joins TRBV7-9 to TRBJ2-3; TRBD2 matches 7 bases. Germline CDR1 and CDR2: SEHNR and FQNEAQ (reference sequence). This CDR3 comprises 12 residues. V shed 7 bases, J shed 5 bases, and the junction held 3 bases outside the gene matches. CDR3 protein: CASNGREDTQYF. In DNA, the CDR3 is TGTGCCAGCAATGGGAGGGAAGATACGCAGTATTTT. Full variable domain (missing parts from reference TRBV7-9 and TRBJ2-3): DTGVSQNPRHKITKRGQNVTFRCDPISEHNRLYWYRQTLGQGPEFLTYFQNEAQLEKSRLLSDRFSAERPKGSFSTLEIQRTEQGDSAMYLCASNGREDTQYFGPGTRLTVL.